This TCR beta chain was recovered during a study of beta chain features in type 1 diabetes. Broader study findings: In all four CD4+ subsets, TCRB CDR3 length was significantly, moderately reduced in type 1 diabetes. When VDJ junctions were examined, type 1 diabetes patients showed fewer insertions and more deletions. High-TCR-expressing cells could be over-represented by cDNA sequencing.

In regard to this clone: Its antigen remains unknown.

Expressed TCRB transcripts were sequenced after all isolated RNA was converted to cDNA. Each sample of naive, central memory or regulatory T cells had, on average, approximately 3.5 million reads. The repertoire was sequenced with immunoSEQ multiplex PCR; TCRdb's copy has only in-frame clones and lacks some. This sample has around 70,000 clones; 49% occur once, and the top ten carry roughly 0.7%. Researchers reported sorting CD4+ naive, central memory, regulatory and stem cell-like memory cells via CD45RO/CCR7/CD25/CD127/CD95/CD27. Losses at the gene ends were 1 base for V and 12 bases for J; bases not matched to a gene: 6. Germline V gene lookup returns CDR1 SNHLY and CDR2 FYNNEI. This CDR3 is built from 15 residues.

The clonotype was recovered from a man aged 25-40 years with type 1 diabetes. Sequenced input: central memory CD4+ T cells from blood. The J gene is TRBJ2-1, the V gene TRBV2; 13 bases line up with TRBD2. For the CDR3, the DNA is TGTGCCAGCAGTGAAGGGACTAGCGGGAGATTAACGCAGTTCTTC. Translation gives CASSEGTSGRLTQFF.